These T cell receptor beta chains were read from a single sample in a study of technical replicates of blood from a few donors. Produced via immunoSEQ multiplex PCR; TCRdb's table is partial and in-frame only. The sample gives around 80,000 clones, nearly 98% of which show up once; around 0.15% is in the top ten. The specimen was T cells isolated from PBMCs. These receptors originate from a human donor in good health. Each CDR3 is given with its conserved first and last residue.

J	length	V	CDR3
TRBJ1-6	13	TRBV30	CAWSATGREPLHF
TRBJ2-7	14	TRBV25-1	CASSEGPGDDEQYF
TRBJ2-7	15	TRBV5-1	CASSSRGSSSYEQYF
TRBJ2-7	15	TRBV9	CASSVGAGTTYEQYF
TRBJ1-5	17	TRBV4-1	CASSQGTGGRLSQPQHF
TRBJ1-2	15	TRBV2	CASSGITRTGLGYTF
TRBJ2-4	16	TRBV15	CATSTLSGGAGNIQYF
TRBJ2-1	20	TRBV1	CTSSQPRDLSGTSGPNEQFF
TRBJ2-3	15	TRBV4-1	CASSQESGGRDTQYF
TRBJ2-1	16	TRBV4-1	CASSLPVGDLYNEQFF
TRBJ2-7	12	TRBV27	CASGGGPYEQYF